Below are 18 T cell receptor beta chains sequenced from a single sample in a study of identical twins. One entry per CDR3 protein, called by TCRdb with MiXCR from the 5' RACE reads. Of around 680,000 distinct CDR3 sequences in the sample, around 8.3% are singletons; the top ten hold around 0.98%. The same specimen was also included in a second study, on yellow fever vaccine responses in identical twins.

Sequencing was carried out using PBMCs. The origin of the receptors is a woman aged 18 to 35 in good health.

This sequence joins TRBV20-1 and TRBJ2-3, with TRBD2 matching 9 bases. This CDR3 is built from 15 residues. Germline CDR1 and CDR2: DFQATT and SNEGSKA (reference sequence). The ends lost 6 bases at V and 1 base at J; junction bases unmatched: 8. The CDR3 is CSARTRTSGTDTQYF. The CDR3 DNA is TGCAGTGCCCGGACCAGGACTAGCGGCACAGATACGCAGTATTTT.

This clonotype was seen repeatedly, ten times or more. The V gene is TRBV14, the J gene TRBJ1-1; 8 nucleotides agree with TRBD1. The ends lost 5 bases at V and 5 bases at J; junction bases unmatched: 4. The CDR3 spans 13 residues. CDR1 is SGHDN and CDR2 is FVKESK in the germline V gene. CDR3 coding DNA: TGTGCCAGCAGCTACGACAGGGGAACTGAAGCTTTCTTT. Its translation is CASSYDRGTEAFF.

This clonotype appeared a few times. The chain joins TRBV20-1 to TRBJ1-1; the D gene is possibly TRBD1 (6 bases). V lost 4 bases and J lost 0, with 15 bases in between. Germline V gene sequence: CDR1 DFQATT, CDR2 SNEGSKA (reference sequence). This CDR3 contains 15 residues. CDR3 DNA: TGCAGTGCTATCGGGGGCCCGGGGTTGAACACTGAAGCTTTCTTT. Translation gives CSAIGGPGLNTEAFF.

This clonotype has ten or more counts. This rearrangement joins TRBV6-8 to TRBJ1-2; D possibly corresponds to TRBD1 (5 bases). The V end was cut by 0 bases, the J end by 8 bases, with 13 bases between. The CDR3 length is 14 residues. Germline CDR1 and CDR2: MNHGY and SAAAGT. CDR3 loop: CASSYSTRAVGYTF. In nucleotides, the CDR3 is TGTGCCAGCAGTTACTCGACCAGGGCAGTCGGCTACACCTTC.

The sample holds a few counts of this clonotype. The chain carries TRBV24-1 and TRBJ2-3; D unresolved. Trimming left V 4 bases short and J 6 bases short, with 7 bases between. This CDR3 region has 12 residues. Germline V gene lookup returns CDR1 KGHDR and CDR2 SFDVKD. As DNA, the CDR3 is TGTGCCACCAGTGACCACTTCGATACGCAGTATTTT. Translated, it gives CATSDHFDTQYF.

This chain links TRBV20-1 with TRBJ1-1; tentative D call: TRBD1 (5 bases). Per germline, CDR1 DFQATT and CDR2 SNEGSKA (reference sequence). With 5 bases removed from V and 7 bases from J, the gap between germline ends came to 17 bases. The CDR3 is 13 amino acids. CDR3 in amino acids: CSAPGPSRLEAFF. In DNA, the CDR3 is TGCAGTGCTCCGGGACCGAGCCGACTTGAAGCTTTCTTT.

This clonotype was seen more than once but under ten times. V gene TRBV2 combines with J gene TRBJ2-3, with 7 positions matching TRBD1. This CDR3 region has 12 residues. Germline V gene data show CDR1 as SNHLY and CDR2 as FYNNEI. Trimming at V came to 7 bases and at J to 10 bases, leaving 8 bases not matched to a gene. The CDR3 nucleotides are TGTGCCAGCATGGGACAGTCAGGAGCGCAGTATTTT. This codes for CASMGQSGAQYF.

This clonotype was observed many times. The junction departs from the called germline gene at one end, perhaps through a read error. The rearrangement joins TRBV5-1 to TRBJ2-7; D is unclear. Per germline, CDR1 SGHRS and CDR2 YFSETQ. The CDR3 loop spans 13 amino acids. The CDR3 DNA sequence: TGTGCCAGCAGCTTAGTATCGGGCTACGAGCAGTACTTC. Residues: CASSLVSGYEQYF. The variable domain in full, with the rest retrieved from reference TRBV5-1 and TRBJ2-7, is KAGVTQTPRYLIKTRGQQVTLSCSPISGHRSVSWYQQTPGQGLQFLFEYFSETQRNKGNFPGRFSGRQFSNSRSEMNVSTLELGDSALYLCASSLVSGYEQYFGPGTRLTVT.

This clonotype was observed at least ten times. V and J are TRBV4-2 and TRBJ2-1; 16 bases map to TRBD2. The length of the CDR3 is 20 residues. With 4 bases clipped from V and 4 bases from J, the junction kept 13 bases outside the gene matches. Germline lookup yields CDR1 LGHNA and CDR2 YNFKEQ. CDR3 nucleotides: TGTGCCAGCAGCCCGGAGCCGGGACTAGCGGGAGGGCAGGGGTACAATGAGCAGTTCTTC. Translated: CASSPEPGLAGGQGYNEQFF.

There are many counts of this clonotype. This chain links TRBV28 with TRBJ2-7; TRBD1 matches at 9 bases. CDR3 length: 17 amino acids. After removal of 2 bases from V and 6 bases from J, the junction contained 14 bases not matched to a gene. The V gene's germline CDR1 is MDHEN and CDR2 SYDVKM. CDR3 sequence (DNA): TGTGCCAGCAGTTTACCCACACCGGGACAGGGAATGCGCGAGCAGTACTTC. This translates into CASSLPTPGQGMREQYF. The full variable domain, with the rest looked up from reference TRBV28 and TRBJ2-7, is DVKVTQSSRYLVKRTGEKVFLECVQDMDHENMFWYRQDPGLGLRLIYFSYDVKMKEKGDIPEGYSVSREKKERFSLILESASTNQTSMYLCASSLPTPGQGMREQYFGPGTRLTVT.

The chain recombines TRBV12-3 or TRBV12-4 with TRBJ1-2, with D maybe TRBD1 (6 bases). The CDR3 has 12 residues. V lost 6 bases and J 10 bases, leaving 15 bases between the germline ends. This CDR3 reads CASSPDDRIYTF. The CDR3 region has the DNA TGTGCCAGCAGCCCCGACGACAGGATCTACACCTTC.

The chain has TRBV6-1 and TRBJ2-2; 10 positions match TRBD1. This CDR3 comprises 17 residues. V lost 6 bases and J lost 1; bases outside the gene matches: 8. Germline CDR1 and CDR2: MNHNS and SASEGT. For the CDR3, the DNA is TGTGCCAGCAGCCCCAGACAGGGGGCACGGAACACCGGGGAGCTGTTTTTT. Translation: CASSPRQGARNTGELFF.

V gene TRBV7-9 combines with J gene TRBJ2-3, with 11 bases that match TRBD2. Looked up from germline, CDR1 is SEHNR and CDR2 is FQNEAQ (reference sequence). The ends lost 6 bases at V and 4 bases at J; junction bases unmatched: 9. CDR3 size: 16 residues. DNA of the CDR3: TGTGCCAGCAGTACCACTAGCGGGAGTAACCCAGATACGCAGTATTTT. Translated: CASSTTSGSNPDTQYF.

The chain employs TRBV7-2 and TRBJ2-1; D possibly corresponds to TRBD2 (6 bases). Trimming removed 5 bases at V and 16 bases at J, with 24 bases between. The germline V gene has CDR1 SGHTA and CDR2 FQGNSA. The CDR3 is 14 residues long. The CDR3, as DNA: TGTGCCAGCAGCGCACCCCCTAGCGCGCGGAGCCAATTCTTC. This gives the protein CASSAPPSARSQFF.

J is TRBJ2-1 and V is TRBV7-9, with D hard to call. Germline-derived CDR1 and CDR2 are SEHNR and FQNEAQ (reference sequence). The CDR3 covers 17 residues. V lost 3 bases to trimming and J lost 1 base, with 16 bases between them. CDR3 DNA sequence: TGTGCCAGCAGCTTCCGCGTCGTTTTAGGGTCCTACAATGAGCAGTTCTTC. It yields the protein CASSFRVVLGSYNEQFF.

This clonotype was recorded many times. The rearrangement links TRBV27 to TRBJ2-1; 7 bases map to TRBD2. CDR1 is MNHEY and CDR2 is SMNVEV in the germline V gene (reference sequence). V lost 10 bases to trimming and J lost 9 bases; unmatched junction nucleotides: 18. This CDR3 is 15 amino acids long. CDR3 bases: TGTGCCACCCGCCCCACTAGCGCTCGGTCCGGTGAGCAGTTCTTC. This gives the protein CATRPTSARSGEQFF.

The sample holds a few counts of this clonotype. The V and J genes are TRBV25-1 and TRBJ2-5; 8 bases are a match to TRBD2. The CDR3 contains 14 residues. The germline gives CDR1 MGHDK, CDR2 SYGVNS. V shed 2 bases and J 6 bases; nucleotides not matched to a gene: 5. Here the CDR3 DNA reads TGTGCCAGCAGTGAACCCAGCGGGAGAAAGACCCAGTACTTC. This translates into CASSEPSGRKTQYF.

A few counts support this clonotype. The J gene is TRBJ1-1, the V gene TRBV9; D perhaps matches TRBD1 (6 bases). With 3 bases removed from V and 1 base from J, the gap between germline ends came to 10 bases. Germline CDR1 SGDLS, CDR2 YYNGEE. CDR3 length: 14 residues. CDR3 sequence reads: CASSAYRANTEAFF. CDR3 coding DNA: TGTGCCAGCAGCGCATACAGGGCGAACACTGAAGCTTTCTTT.